Listed here are 5 T cell receptor beta chains from one sample, sequenced in a study of T cells of healthy individuals. MiXCR was run by TCRdb on the 5' RACE reads, yielding one entry per CDR3 protein. Of about 53,000 distinct CDR3 sequences listed, roughly 14% are singletons. Receptors originate from a human donor in good health.

This clonotype appeared a few times. The chain carries TRBV10-2 and TRBJ1-2; 8 positions agree with TRBD1. This CDR3 is 14 amino acids long. V was pared by 6 bases and J by 4 bases, with 7 bases of the junction left unmatched. Germline CDR1 reads WSHSY; CDR2 reads SAAADI. This chain's CDR3 is CASRLTGDSYGYTF. CDR3 DNA sequence: TGCGCCAGCAGATTGACAGGGGACAGCTATGGCTACACCTTC.

The sample holds many counts of this clonotype. The chain is built from TRBV12-3 or TRBV12-4 and TRBJ2-2, with TRBD1 as a possible D gene (5 bases). This CDR3 has 12 amino acids. V was trimmed by 6 bases and J by 5 bases, leaving 7 bases between them. CDR3 coding DNA: TGTGCCAGCAGAAGGACAACCGGGGAGCTGTTTTTT. Residues: CASRRTTGELFF.

The chain carries TRBV9 and TRBJ1-5, with 9 nucleotides matching TRBD1. Germline CDR1 SGDLS, CDR2 YYNGEE. This CDR3 is 14 amino acids long. With 4 bases clipped from V and 7 bases from J, the junction kept 6 bases outside the gene matches. The CDR3 sequence is CASSPGTGRQPQHF. CDR3 coding DNA: TGTGCCAGCAGCCCAGGGACAGGGAGGCAGCCCCAGCATTTT.

In this sample, this clonotype turned up many times. V usage is TRBV4-1 and J usage is TRBJ2-7, with 8 bases matching TRBD1. This CDR3 comprises 14 residues. The trim removed 4 bases at V and 4 bases at J, leaving 6 bases unmatched. In germline, CDR1 is MGHRA, CDR2 YSYEKL. The CDR3 nucleotides are TGCGCCAGCAGCCCGACCGACAGGGGATACGAGCAGTACTTC. This gives the protein CASSPTDRGYEQYF.

The gene calls are TRBV30 and TRBJ2-5; D tentatively fits TRBD1 or TRBD2 (5 bases each). This CDR3 region has 14 residues. The ends were cut back, 0 bases at V and 5 bases at J, with 13 bases in the middle. Germline lookup yields CDR1 GTSNPN and CDR2 SVGIG (reference sequence). CDR3 loop: CAWSVGVGVETQYF. DNA for the CDR3: TGTGCCTGGAGTGTGGGGGTCGGGGTTGAGACCCAGTACTTC.